The clone carrying this T cell receptor beta chain has ten or more counts. The data derive from a study of T cells in Graves' hyperthyroidism and ophthalmopathy. Study-wide background: The authors collected peripheral blood at initial diagnosis, before any treatment.

Deletions cut 4 bases from V and 7 bases from J, with 17 bases between. Per germline, CDR1 ENHRY and CDR2 SYGVKD. CDR3 length equals 15 residues. There were TCR beta CDR3 regions amplified from RNA transcripts. HTBI primers drove first-round RT-PCR of the TCR CDR3. TCRdb used MiXCR to reprocess the multiplex PCR reads, holding one entry per CDR3 protein. The sample shows approximately 320,000 distinct CDR3 sequences, 16% of them seen only once. Together with thyroid ultrasound, orbital computed tomography, serum thyroxine and TRAb, clinical symptoms were used for diagnoses. Isolation of PBMCs was performed on around 9.3 ml fresh peripheral blood.

This sequence joins TRBV10-3 and TRBJ2-1, with a weak D call TRBD2 (6 bases). Sequencing was carried out using blood. This clonotype was obtained from a man under 40 with Graves' hyperthyroidism. This CDR3 reads CAISGGATSANEQFF. The CDR3 coding sequence is TGTGCCATCAGTGGCGGGGCTACTTCAGCGAATGAGCAGTTCTTC.